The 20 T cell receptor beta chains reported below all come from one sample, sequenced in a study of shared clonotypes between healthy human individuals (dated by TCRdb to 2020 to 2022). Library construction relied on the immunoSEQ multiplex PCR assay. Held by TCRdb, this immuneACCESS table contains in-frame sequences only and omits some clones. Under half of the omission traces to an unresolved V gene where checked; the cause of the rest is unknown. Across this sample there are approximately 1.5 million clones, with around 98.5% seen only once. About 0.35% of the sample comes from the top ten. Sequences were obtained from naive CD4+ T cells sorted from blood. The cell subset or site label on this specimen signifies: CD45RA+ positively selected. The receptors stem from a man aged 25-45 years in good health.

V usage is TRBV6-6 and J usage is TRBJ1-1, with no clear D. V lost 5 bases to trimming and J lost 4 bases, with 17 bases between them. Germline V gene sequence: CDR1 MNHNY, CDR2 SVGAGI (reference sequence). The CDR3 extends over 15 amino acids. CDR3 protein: CASSPPRRAGTEAFF. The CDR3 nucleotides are TGTGCCAGCAGTCCCCCTAGGAGGGCGGGCACTGAAGCTTTCTTT.

CDR3 DNA: TGCGCCAGCAGCCAAGAAGTACAGGGAGGGACTACCGCTTACGAGCAGTACTTC. Amino acid sequence: CASSQEVQGGTTAYEQYF. The chain employs TRBV4-3 and TRBJ2-7; tentative D call: TRBD2 (7 bases). Germline V gene sequence: CDR1 LGHNA, CDR2 YSLEER. V lost 0 bases and J 4 bases, leaving 22 bases between the germline ends. The CDR3 is made up of 18 amino acids.

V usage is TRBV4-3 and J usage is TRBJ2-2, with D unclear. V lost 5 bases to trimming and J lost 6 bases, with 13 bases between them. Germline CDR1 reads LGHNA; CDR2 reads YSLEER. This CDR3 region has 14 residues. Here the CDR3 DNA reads TGCGCCAGCAGCGCGTGGGTAGAGTCCGGGGAGCTGTTTTTT. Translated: CASSAWVESGELFF.

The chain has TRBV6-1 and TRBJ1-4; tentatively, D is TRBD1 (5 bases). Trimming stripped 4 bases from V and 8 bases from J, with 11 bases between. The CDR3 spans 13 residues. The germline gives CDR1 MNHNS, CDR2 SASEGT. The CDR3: CASSVQGGEKLFF. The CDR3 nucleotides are TGTGCCAGCAGTGTTCAGGGAGGGGAAAAACTGTTTTTT.

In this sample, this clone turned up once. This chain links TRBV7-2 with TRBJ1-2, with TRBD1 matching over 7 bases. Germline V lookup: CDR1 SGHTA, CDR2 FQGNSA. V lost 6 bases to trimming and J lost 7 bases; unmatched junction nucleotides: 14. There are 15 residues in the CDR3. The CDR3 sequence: CASRSTGTLWGGYTF. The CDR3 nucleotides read TGTGCCAGCAGGTCGACAGGGACCCTTTGGGGTGGCTACACCTTC.

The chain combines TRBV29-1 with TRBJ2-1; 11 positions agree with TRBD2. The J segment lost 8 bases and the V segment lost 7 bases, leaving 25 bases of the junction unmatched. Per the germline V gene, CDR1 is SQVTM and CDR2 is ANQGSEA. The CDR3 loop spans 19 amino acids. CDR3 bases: TGCAGCGGAATGCCGGGACTAGCGGCTGTTATCGAGGGTAGCGATGAGCAGTTCTTC. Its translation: CSGMPGLAAVIEGSDEQFF.

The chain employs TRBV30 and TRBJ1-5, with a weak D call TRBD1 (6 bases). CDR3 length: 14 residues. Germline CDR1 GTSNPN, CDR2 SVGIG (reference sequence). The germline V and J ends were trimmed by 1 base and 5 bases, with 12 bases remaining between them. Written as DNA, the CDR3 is TGTGCCTGGAGTGCGACAGGATTTGATCAGCCCCAGCATTTT. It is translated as CAWSATGFDQPQHF. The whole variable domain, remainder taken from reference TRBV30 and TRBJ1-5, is SQTIHQWPATLVQPVGSPLSLECTVEGTSNPNLYWYRQAAGRGLQLLFYSVGIGQISSEVPQNLSASRPQDRQFILSSKKLLLSDSGFYLCAWSATGFDQPQHFGDGTRLSIL.

The CDR3 DNA sequence: TGTGCCAGCAGTCCCCTAGTGGGAACGAACACTGAAGCTTTCTTT. Protein sequence: CASSPLVGTNTEAFF. The chain links TRBV25-1 to TRBJ1-1; the D is unclear. The CDR3 has 15 residues. Trimming stripped 5 bases from V and 1 base from J, with 14 bases between. Germline V lookup: CDR1 MGHDK, CDR2 SYGVNS.

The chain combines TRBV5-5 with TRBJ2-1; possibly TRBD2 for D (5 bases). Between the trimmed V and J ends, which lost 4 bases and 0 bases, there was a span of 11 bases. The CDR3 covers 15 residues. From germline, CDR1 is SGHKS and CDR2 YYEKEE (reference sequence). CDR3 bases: TGTGCCAGCAGCATGGGGAGTTTCTCCTACAATGAGCAGTTCTTC. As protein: CASSMGSFSYNEQFF.

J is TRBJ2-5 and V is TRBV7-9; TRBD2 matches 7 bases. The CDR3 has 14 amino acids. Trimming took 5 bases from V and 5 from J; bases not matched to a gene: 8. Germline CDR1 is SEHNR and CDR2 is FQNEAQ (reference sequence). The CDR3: CASSGRTSLETQYF. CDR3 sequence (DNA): TGTGCCAGCAGCGGTCGGACTAGTCTGGAGACCCAGTACTTC.

CDR3 sequence reads: CASSQDGTGASGNTIYF. The CDR3 DNA follows: TGCGCCAGCAGCCAAGATGGGACAGGCGCTTCTGGAAACACCATATATTTT. The rearrangement joins TRBV4-1 to TRBJ1-3; TRBD1 matches 8 bases. The CDR3 totals 17 residues. Per the germline V gene, CDR1 is MGHRA and CDR2 is YSYEKL. Trimming at V came to 0 bases and at J to 1 base, leaving 5 bases not matched to a gene.

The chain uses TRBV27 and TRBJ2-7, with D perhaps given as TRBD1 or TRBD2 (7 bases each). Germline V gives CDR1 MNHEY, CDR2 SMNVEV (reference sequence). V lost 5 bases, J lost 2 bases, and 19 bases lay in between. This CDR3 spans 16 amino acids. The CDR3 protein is CASSPTPRGGTYEQYF. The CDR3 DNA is TGTGCCAGCAGTCCCACCCCCAGGGGGGGCACCTACGAGCAGTACTTC.

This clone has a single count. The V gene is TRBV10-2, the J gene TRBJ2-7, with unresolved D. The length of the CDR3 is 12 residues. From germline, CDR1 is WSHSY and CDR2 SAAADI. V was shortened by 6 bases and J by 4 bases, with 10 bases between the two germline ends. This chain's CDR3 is CASSAPYYEQYF. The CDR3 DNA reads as TGCGCCAGCAGCGCCCCGTATTACGAGCAGTACTTC.

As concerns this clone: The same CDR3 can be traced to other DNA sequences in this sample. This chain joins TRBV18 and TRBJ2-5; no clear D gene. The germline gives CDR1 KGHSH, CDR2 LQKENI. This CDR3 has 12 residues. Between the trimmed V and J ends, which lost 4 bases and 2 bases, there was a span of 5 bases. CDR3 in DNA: TGTGCCAGCTCACTAAAACAAGAGACCCAGTACTTC. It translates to CASSLKQETQYF.

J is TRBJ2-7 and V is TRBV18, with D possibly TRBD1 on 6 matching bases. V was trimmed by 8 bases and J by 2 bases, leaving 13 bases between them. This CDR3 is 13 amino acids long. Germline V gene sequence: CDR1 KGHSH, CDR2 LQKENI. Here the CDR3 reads CASTSDSAYEQYF. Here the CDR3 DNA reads TGTGCCAGCACGTCGGACAGCGCCTACGAGCAGTACTTC.

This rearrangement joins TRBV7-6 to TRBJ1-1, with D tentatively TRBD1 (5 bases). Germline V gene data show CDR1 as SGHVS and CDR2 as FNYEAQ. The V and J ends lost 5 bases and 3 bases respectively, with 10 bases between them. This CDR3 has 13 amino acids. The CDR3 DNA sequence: TGTGCCAGCAGCCAGGACATTTACACTGAAGCTTTCTTT. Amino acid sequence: CASSQDIYTEAFF.

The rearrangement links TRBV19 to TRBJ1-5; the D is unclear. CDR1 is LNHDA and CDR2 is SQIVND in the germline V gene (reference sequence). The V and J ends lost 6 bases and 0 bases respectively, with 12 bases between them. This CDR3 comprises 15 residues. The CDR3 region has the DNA TGTGCCAGTAGCCTCGGGCTGAATAGCAATCAGCCCCAGCATTTT. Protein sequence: CASSLGLNSNQPQHF.

CDR3 loop: CASSRWTGQGYEQYF. As DNA, the CDR3 is TGCGCCAGCAGCCGATGGACAGGCCAGGGCTACGAGCAGTACTTC. V is TRBV4-3 and J is TRBJ2-7, with TRBD1 identical over 7 bases. The CDR3 has 15 residues. Germline-derived CDR1 and CDR2 are LGHNA and YSLEER. V lost 4 bases to trimming and J lost 3 bases; unmatched junction nucleotides: 9.

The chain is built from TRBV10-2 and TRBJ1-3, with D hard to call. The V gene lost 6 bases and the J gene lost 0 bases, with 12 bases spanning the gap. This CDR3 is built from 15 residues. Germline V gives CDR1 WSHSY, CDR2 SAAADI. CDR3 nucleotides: TGCGCCAGCAGGGAGGGTCGGGTCTCTGGAAACACCATATATTTT. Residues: CASREGRVSGNTIYF.

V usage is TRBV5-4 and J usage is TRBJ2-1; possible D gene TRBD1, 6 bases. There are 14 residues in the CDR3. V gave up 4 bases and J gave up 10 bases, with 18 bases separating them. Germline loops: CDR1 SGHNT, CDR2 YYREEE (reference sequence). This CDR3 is CASSVGGPDREQFF. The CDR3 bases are TGTGCCAGCAGCGTAGGGGGTCCCGACCGGGAGCAGTTCTTC.